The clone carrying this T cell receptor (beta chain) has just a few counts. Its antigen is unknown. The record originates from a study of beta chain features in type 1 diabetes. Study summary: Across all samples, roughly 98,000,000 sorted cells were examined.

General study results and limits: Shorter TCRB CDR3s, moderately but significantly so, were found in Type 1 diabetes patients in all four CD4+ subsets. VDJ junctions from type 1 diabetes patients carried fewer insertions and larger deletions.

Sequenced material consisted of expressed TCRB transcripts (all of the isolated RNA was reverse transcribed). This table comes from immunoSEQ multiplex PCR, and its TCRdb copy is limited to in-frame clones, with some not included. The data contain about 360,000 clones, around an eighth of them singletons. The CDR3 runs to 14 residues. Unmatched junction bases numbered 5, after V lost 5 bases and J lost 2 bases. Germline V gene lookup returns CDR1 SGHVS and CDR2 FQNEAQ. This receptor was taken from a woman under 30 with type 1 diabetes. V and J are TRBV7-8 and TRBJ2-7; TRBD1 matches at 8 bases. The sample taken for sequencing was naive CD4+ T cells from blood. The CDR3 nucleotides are TGTGCCAGCAGCCCCCGGACAGGGCCCTACGAGCAGTACTTC. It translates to CASSPRTGPYEQYF.